The 18 T cell receptor beta chains below were found in one sample sequenced in a study of shared clonotypes between healthy human individuals. The assay was immunoSEQ multiplex PCR, and TCRdb's table has in-frame clones only and misses some. The top ten hold around 0.097% of the sample, which has about 550,000 clones, nearly 97% seen once. Only CD45RO-negative cells positively selected for CCR7 counted as naive CD8 cells, so terminally differentiated effector memory CD45RA+ cells were excluded. The material sequenced was naive CD8+ T cells sorted from blood. These receptors were collected from a young woman in good health.

The CDR3, as DNA: TGTGCCAGCAGCAACATGGGGGGAAATGAGCAGTTCTTC. Its translation is CASSNMGGNEQFF. The J gene is TRBJ2-1, the V gene TRBV4-2, with D possibly being TRBD2 (6 bases). This CDR3 contains 13 residues. Trimming took off 5 bases at V and 7 bases at J, with 12 bases between the two ends. The V gene's germline CDR1 is LGHNA and CDR2 YNFKEQ.

The J gene is TRBJ2-7, the V gene TRBV11-2, with D unclear. Trimming cost V 1 base and J 2 bases, with 12 bases left between them. The germline V gene encodes CDR1 SGHAT and CDR2 FQNNGV. CDR3 size: 15 residues. Here the CDR3 DNA reads TGTGCCAGCAGCTTAGCCCTCGATAAGACCTACGAGCAGTACTTC. Amino acid sequence: CASSLALDKTYEQYF.

The V call is TRBV27, the J call TRBJ2-7; D possibly corresponds to TRBD1 (6 bases). The CDR3 length is 11 residues. Germline CDR1 is MNHEY and CDR2 is SMNVEV (reference sequence). Trimming stripped 6 bases from V and 6 bases from J, with 9 bases between. The CDR3 region has the DNA TGTGCCAGCAGAGCAGGGGTCGAGCAGTACTTC. Translation gives CASRAGVEQYF.

This chain joins TRBV7-6 and TRBJ2-2; D unresolved. CDR3 size: 15 residues. V lost 6 bases to trimming and J lost 4 bases, with 15 bases between them. Germline V gives CDR1 SGHVS, CDR2 FNYEAQ. The CDR3 DNA is TGTGCCAGCAGTTCACCCCAGGATCGCACCGGGGAGCTGTTTTTT. Its translation: CASSSPQDRTGELFF.

This chain links TRBV5-1 with TRBJ2-7, with unresolved D. This CDR3 is 12 amino acids long. The germline V and J ends were trimmed by 2 bases and 5 bases, with 8 bases remaining between them. Germline CDR1 SGHRS, CDR2 YFSETQ. CDR3 nucleotide sequence: TGCGCCAGCAGCTTTATCCGGGACGAGCAGTACTTC. This gives the protein CASSFIRDEQYF.

The chain has TRBV7-9 and TRBJ2-5; the D is unclear. V lost 3 bases to trimming and J lost 5 bases, with 7 bases between them. Per the germline V gene, CDR1 is SEHNR and CDR2 is FQNEAQ (reference sequence). This CDR3 spans 12 amino acids. The CDR3 region has the DNA TGTGCCAGCAGCTTCCCGGATGAGACCCAGTACTTC. Translation: CASSFPDETQYF.

The chain joins TRBV15 to TRBJ1-1; the D is unclear. Per germline, CDR1 LNHNV and CDR2 YYDKDF (reference sequence). V was pared by 0 bases and J by 2 bases, with 13 bases between. The CDR3 has 16 amino acids. CDR3 coding DNA: TGTGCCACCAGCAGAGATTGGGGAAGAGGTAACACTGAAGCTTTCTTT. Its protein product is CATSRDWGRGNTEAFF.

This clone was recorded once. The genes are TRBV19 and TRBJ1-1; D call uncertain. The V gene's germline CDR1 is LNHDA and CDR2 SQIVND (reference sequence). CDR3 length: 14 residues. Trimming stripped 3 bases from V and 5 bases from J, with 13 bases between. The CDR3 coding sequence is TGTGCCAGTAGTATGGCTTTGTCAGGAACTGAAGCTTTCTTT. Translated: CASSMALSGTEAFF.

The rearrangement links TRBV28 to TRBJ1-1; D perhaps matches TRBD1 (5 bases). V was clipped by 1 base and J by 4 bases, with 7 bases between them. CDR3 length: 13 amino acids. Germline CDR1 reads MDHEN; CDR2 reads SYDVKM. The CDR3 nucleotides read TGTGCCAGCAGTTTATTTGGGGGCACTGAAGCTTTCTTT. Its protein product is CASSLFGGTEAFF.

The rearrangement links TRBV5-4 to TRBJ1-2; D gene ambiguous. Trimming cost V 7 bases and J 4 bases, with 20 bases left between them. This CDR3 region has 15 residues. Per the germline V gene, CDR1 is SGHNT and CDR2 is YYREEE (reference sequence). The CDR3 region is CASYVLPGKTYGYTF. The CDR3 bases are TGTGCCAGCTATGTATTACCAGGAAAGACCTATGGCTACACCTTC. The full variable domain, completed using reference TRBV5-4 and TRBJ1-2, is ETGVTQSPTHLIKTRGQQVTLRCSSQSGHNTVSWYQQALGQGPQFIFQYYREEENGRGNFPPRFSGLQFPNYSSELNVNALELDDSALYLCASYVLPGKTYGYTFGSGTRLTVV.

The J gene is TRBJ1-1, the V gene TRBV19; 7 bases match TRBD1. Germline CDR1 is LNHDA and CDR2 is SQIVND (reference sequence). The CDR3 consists of 13 residues. J was trimmed by 6 bases and V by 5 bases; bases with no gene match: 6. In nucleotides, the CDR3 is TGTGCCAGTAGTGCCCCGGGGACAGCTGAAGCTTTCTTT. Residues: CASSAPGTAEAFF.

About this clone itself: At the DNA level, this CDR3 is encoded by other sequences in the same sample as well. The chain carries TRBV28 and TRBJ1-5; D unclear. The V gene's germline CDR1 is MDHEN and CDR2 SYDVKM. V dropped 2 bases and J dropped 7 bases, with 3 bases sitting between them. The CDR3 sequence is 11 residues long. CDR3 protein: CASSLGQPQHF. CDR3 nucleotide sequence: TGTGCCAGCAGTTTAGGACAGCCCCAGCATTTT.

The genes are TRBV5-4 and TRBJ1-1; D gene uncertain. V shed 0 bases and J shed 0 bases, with 12 bases lying between them. The germline gives CDR1 SGHNT, CDR2 YYREEE (reference sequence). This CDR3 spans 16 amino acids. In nucleotides, the CDR3 is TGTGCCAGCAGCTTGGTATTTCAGCCGGTGAACACTGAAGCTTTCTTT. Its translation is CASSLVFQPVNTEAFF.

The V call is TRBV9, the J call TRBJ1-3; D is unclear. V was pared by 3 bases and J by 4 bases, with 11 bases between. Germline values: CDR1 SGDLS, CDR2 YYNGEE. The CDR3 loop spans 14 amino acids. As DNA, the CDR3 is TGTGCCAGCAGCGGGGGTAAGACCGGAAACACCATATATTTT. Residues: CASSGGKTGNTIYF.

The chain links TRBV5-6 to TRBJ2-3; the D is unclear. Germline-derived CDR1 and CDR2 are SGHDT and YYEEEE. The CDR3 contains 17 residues. V lost 5 bases to trimming and J lost 6 bases, with 25 bases between them. The CDR3 sequence: CASRPRPGPKIRDTQYF. Here the CDR3 DNA reads TGTGCCAGCAGGCCCCGCCCCGGGCCAAAAATACGGGATACGCAGTATTTT.

This clone was counted between two and nine times. This rearrangement joins TRBV19 to TRBJ1-5; D ambiguous. The CDR3 has 13 amino acids. Trimming stripped 2 bases from V and 5 bases from J, with 7 bases between. CDR1 is LNHDA and CDR2 is SQIVND in the germline V gene (reference sequence). The CDR3 region has the DNA TGTGCCAGTAGTATAAAACGGGATCAGCCCCAGCATTTT. Translated: CASSIKRDQPQHF.

This sequence joins TRBV4-1 and TRBJ1-4; no reliable D call. The CDR3 is made up of 12 amino acids. V lost 0 bases, J lost 8 bases, and 4 bases lay in between. Looked up from germline, CDR1 is MGHRA and CDR2 is YSYEKL. For the CDR3, the DNA is TGCGCCAGCAGCCAAGATACAGAAAAACTGTTTTTT. Translated, it gives CASSQDTEKLFF.

The rearrangement links TRBV7-9 to TRBJ2-5, with D maybe TRBD1 (5 bases). V lost 5 bases, J lost 1 base, and 11 bases lay in between. The CDR3 spans 14 residues. Germline lookup yields CDR1 SEHNR and CDR2 FQNEAQ (reference sequence). CDR3 coding DNA: TGTGCCAGCAGCACCGAAGACAGCCAAGAGACCCAGTACTTC. Amino acids: CASSTEDSQETQYF.